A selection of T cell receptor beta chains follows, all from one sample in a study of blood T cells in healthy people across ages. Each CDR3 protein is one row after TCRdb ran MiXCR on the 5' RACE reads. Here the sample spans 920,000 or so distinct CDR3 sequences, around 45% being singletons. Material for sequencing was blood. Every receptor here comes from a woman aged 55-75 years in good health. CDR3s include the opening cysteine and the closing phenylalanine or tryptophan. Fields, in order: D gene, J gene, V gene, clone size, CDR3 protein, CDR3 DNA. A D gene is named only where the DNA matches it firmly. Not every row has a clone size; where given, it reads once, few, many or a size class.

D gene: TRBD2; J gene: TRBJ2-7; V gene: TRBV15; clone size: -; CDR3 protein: CATSRGLAGDLEQYF; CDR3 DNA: TGTGCCACCAGCAGAGGCCTAGCGGGAGACCTCGAGCAGTACTTC
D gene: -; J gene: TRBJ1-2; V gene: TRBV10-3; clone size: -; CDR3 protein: CAISDFGGAAHYGYTF; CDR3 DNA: TGTGCCATCAGTGATTTCGGGGGCGCTGCCCACTATGGCTACACCTTC
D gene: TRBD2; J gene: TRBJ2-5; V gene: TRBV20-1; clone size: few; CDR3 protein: CSATPPTSAPTQYF; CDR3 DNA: TGCAGTGCTACTCCGCCAACTAGCGCCCCGACCCAGTACTTC
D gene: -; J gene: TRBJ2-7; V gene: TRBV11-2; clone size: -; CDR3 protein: CASRYYSSYEQYF; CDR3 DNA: TGTGCCAGCAGGTACTACAGTTCCTACGAGCAGTACTTC
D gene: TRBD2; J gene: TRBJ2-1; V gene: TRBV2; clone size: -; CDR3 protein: CASRGLAGLYNEQFF; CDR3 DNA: TGTGCCAGCAGAGGACTAGCGGGACTATACAATGAGCAGTTCTTC
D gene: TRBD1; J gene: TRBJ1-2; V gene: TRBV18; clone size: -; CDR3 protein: CASSRDRSNYGYTF; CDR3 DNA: TGTGCCAGCTCTCGGGACAGGTCTAACTATGGCTACACCTTC
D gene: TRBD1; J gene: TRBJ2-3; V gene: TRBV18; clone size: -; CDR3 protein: CASSPLDRVDTQYF; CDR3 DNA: TGTGCCAGCTCACCATTGGACAGGGTTGATACGCAGTATTTT
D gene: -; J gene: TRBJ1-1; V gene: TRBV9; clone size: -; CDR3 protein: CASNVVASEAFF; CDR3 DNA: TGTGCCAGCAACGTAGTAGCGTCTGAAGCTTTCTTT
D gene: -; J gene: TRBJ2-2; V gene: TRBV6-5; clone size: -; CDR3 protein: CASTSGARTGELFF; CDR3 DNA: TGTGCCAGCACCTCTGGGGCGCGGACCGGGGAGCTGTTTTTT
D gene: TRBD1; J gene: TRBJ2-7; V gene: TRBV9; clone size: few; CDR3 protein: CASSAGDRGGEQYF; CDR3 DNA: TGTGCCAGCAGCGCCGGGGACAGGGGTGGCGAGCAGTACTTC
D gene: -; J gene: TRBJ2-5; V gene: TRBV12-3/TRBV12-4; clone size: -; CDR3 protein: CASSNSWRQYF; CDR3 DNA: TGTGCCAGCAGTAATTCGTGGAGGCAGTACTTC
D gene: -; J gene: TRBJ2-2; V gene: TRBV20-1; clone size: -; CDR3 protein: CSARDRYRGRYTGELFF; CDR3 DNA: TGCAGTGCTAGAGATAGGTATAGGGGCCGGTACACCGGGGAGCTGTTTTTT
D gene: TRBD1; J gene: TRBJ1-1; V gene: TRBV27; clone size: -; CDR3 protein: CACPPGTGPTEAFF; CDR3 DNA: TGTGCCTGCCCCCCAGGGACAGGGCCCACTGAAGCTTTCTTT
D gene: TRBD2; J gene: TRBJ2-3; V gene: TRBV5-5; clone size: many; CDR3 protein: CASSLRIAGAADTQYF; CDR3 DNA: TGTGCCAGCAGCTTGAGAATTGCGGGAGCGGCAGATACGCAGTATTTT
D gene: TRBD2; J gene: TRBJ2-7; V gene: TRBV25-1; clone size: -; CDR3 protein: CASSIAGVRDEQYF; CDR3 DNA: TGTGCCAGCAGCATAGCGGGAGTAAGAGACGAGCAGTACTTC
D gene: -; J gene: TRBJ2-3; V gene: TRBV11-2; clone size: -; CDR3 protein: CASSLEPYGDTQYF; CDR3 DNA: TGTGCCAGCAGCTTAGAGCCCTATGGGGATACGCAGTATTTT
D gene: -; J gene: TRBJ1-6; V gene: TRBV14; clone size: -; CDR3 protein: CASSRETRNSPLHF; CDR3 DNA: TGTGCCAGCAGCCGGGAAACGAGGAATTCACCCCTCCACTTT
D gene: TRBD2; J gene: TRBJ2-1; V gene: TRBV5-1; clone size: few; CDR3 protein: CASSLDAGGPGNEQFF; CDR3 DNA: TGCGCCAGCAGCTTGGACGCGGGAGGGCCGGGTAATGAGCAGTTCTTC
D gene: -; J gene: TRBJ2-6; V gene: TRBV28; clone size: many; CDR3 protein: CATETSGRSGANVLTF; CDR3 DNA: TGTGCCACCGAGACGTCAGGGCGCTCTGGGGCCAACGTCCTGACTTTC
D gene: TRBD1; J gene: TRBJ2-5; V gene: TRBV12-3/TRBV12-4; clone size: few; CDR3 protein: CASSHFGRGHEETQYF; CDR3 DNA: TGTGCCAGCAGTCACTTCGGCAGGGGGCATGAAGAGACCCAGTACTTC
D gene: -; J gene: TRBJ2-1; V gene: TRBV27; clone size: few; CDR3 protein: CASCRQEYNEQFF; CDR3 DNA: TGTGCCAGCTGCCGCCAGGAGTACAATGAGCAGTTCTTC
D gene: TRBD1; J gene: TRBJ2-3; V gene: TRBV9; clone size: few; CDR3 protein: CASSVATGDRKFTDTQYF; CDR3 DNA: TGTGCCAGCAGCGTAGCTACGGGGGACAGGAAGTTTACAGATACGCAGTATTTT
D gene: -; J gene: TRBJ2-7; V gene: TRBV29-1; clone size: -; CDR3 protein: CSVSTRTYNEQYF; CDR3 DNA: TGCAGCGTCTCGACACGAACCTACAATGAGCAGTACTTC
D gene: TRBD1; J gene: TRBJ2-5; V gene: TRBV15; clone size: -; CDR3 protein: CATSGDMGTGYNEQYF; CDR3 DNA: TGTGCCACCAGCGGAGATATGGGGACAGGCTACAATGAGCAGTACTTC
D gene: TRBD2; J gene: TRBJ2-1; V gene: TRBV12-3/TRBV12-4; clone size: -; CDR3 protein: CASSVTSGVYNEQFF; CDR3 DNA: TGTGCCAGCAGCGTGACTAGCGGGGTATACAATGAGCAGTTCTTC
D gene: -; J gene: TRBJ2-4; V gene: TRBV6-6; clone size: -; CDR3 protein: CASSYSPTGKNIQYF; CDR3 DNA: TGTGCCAGCAGTTACTCTCCGACAGGCAAAAACATTCAGTACTTC
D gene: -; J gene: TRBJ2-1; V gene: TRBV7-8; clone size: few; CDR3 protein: CASSLRVSSYNEQFF; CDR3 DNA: TGTGCCAGCAGCCTCCGGGTGAGCTCCTACAATGAGCAGTTCTTC
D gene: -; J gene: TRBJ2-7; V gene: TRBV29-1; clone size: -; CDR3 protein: CSVTDGSYEQYF; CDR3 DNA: TGCAGCGTGACAGACGGCTCCTACGAGCAGTACTTC
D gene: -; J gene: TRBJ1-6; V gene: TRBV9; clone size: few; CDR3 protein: CASSVFDAGARNSPLHF; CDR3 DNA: TGTGCCAGCAGCGTGTTTGATGCGGGGGCGCGCAATTCACCCCTCCACTTT
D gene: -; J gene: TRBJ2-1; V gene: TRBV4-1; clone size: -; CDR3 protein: CASSQGTSSHNEQFF; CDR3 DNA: TGCGCCAGCAGCCAGGGGACGAGCTCCCACAATGAGCAGTTCTTC
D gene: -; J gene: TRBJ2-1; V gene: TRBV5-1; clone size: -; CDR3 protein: CASSRISSALGRNEQFF; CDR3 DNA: TGCGCCAGCAGTCGAATATCCTCGGCTCTAGGACGAAATGAGCAGTTCTTC
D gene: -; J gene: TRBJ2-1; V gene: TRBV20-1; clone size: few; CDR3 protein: CSALPAGSSYNEQFF; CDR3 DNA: TGCAGTGCCTTACCCGCGGGAAGCTCCTACAATGAGCAGTTCTTC
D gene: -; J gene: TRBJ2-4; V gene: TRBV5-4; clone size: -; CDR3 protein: CASSPGPAKNIQYF; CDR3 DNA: TGTGCCAGCAGCCCCGGACCAGCCAAAAACATTCAGTACTTC
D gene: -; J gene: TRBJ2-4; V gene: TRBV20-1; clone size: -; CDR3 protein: CSARDRGGVKTIQYF; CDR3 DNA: TGCAGTGCTAGAGATCGGGGCGGGGTCAAAACCATTCAGTACTTC
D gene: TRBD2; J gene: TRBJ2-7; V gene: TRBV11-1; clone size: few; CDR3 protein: CASSAQLAGSYEQYF; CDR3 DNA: TGTGCCAGCAGCGCCCAACTAGCGGGGTCCTACGAGCAGTACTTC
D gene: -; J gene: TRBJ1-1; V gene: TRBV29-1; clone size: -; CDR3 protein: CSVEVGASGTEAFF; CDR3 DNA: TGCAGCGTTGAAGTGGGGGCTTCGGGGACTGAAGCTTTCTTT
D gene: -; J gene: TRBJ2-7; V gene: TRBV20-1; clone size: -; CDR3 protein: CSARETAGSSYEQYF; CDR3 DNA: TGCAGTGCTAGAGAGACGGCCGGGAGCTCCTACGAGCAGTACTTC
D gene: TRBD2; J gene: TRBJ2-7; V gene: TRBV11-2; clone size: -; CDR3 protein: CASSFSGTTSYNEQYF; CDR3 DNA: TGTGCCAGCAGCTTCTCCGGGACTACCTCCTACAATGAGCAGTACTTC
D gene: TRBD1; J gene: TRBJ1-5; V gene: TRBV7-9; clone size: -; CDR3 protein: CASSQTGDRQPQHF; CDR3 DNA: TGTGCCAGTAGCCAAACAGGGGACCGACAGCCCCAGCATTTT
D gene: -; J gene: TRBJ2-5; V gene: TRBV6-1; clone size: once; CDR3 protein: CASKGYRAETQYF; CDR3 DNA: TGTGCCAGCAAGGGTTACAGGGCGGAGACCCAGTACTTC
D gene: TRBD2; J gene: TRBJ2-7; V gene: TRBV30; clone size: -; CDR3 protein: CAWRGLAGSYEQYF; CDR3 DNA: TGTGCCTGGAGGGGACTAGCGGGCTCCTACGAGCAGTACTTC
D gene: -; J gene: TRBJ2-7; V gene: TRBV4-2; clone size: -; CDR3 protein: CASSQDLGQHEQYF; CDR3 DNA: TGTGCCAGCAGCCAAGACCTGGGGCAACATGAGCAGTACTTC
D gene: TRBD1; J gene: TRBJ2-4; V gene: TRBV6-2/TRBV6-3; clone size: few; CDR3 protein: CASSPQGAAKNIQYF; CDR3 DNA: TGTGCCAGCAGTCCCCAGGGGGCGGCCAAAAACATTCAGTACTTC
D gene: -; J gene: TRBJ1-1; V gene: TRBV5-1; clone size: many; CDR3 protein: CASSVGANTEAFF; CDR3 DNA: TGCGCCAGCAGCGTCGGGGCGAACACTGAAGCTTTCTTT
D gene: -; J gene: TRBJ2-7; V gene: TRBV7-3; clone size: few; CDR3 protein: CASSPVGGQGNIYEQYF; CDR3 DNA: TGTGCCAGCAGCCCGGTCGGGGGCCAGGGGAATATCTACGAGCAGTACTTC
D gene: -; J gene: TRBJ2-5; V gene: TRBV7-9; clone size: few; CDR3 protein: CASSSRRTGFEETQYF; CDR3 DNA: TGTGCCAGCAGCTCCAGACGCACGGGCTTCGAAGAGACCCAGTACTTC